These 29 T cell receptor beta chains were all obtained from the same sample, sequenced in a study of tissue T cells after allogeneic stem cell transplantation. Time point here: mouse harvest day 14 after allogeneic transplant. Each mouse received 10^7 T-cell-depleted marrow cells plus 10^6 splenic CD5+ T cells by tail vein. Some clones are missing from TCRdb's copy, which holds only in-frame ones; the method was immunoSEQ multiplex PCR. In the table there are thousands of clones, around 30% of which are singletons. Sequencing input: skin. These receptors were taken from a female BALB/c mouse given C57BL/6 T cells with graft-versus-host disease after an allogeneic hematopoietic cell transplant.

To note about this clone: Gene names are mouse gene names. The read terminates 1 residue before the CDR3 end, so the remaining end is supplied by the germline J gene. The gene calls are TRBV31 and TRBJ1-6; no definite D call. TRBJ1-6 is filed as an ORF, its function uncertain. Germline V gene sequence: CDR1 GKSSPN, CDR2 SITVG. V was clipped by 0 bases and J by 0 bases, with 6 bases between them. The CDR3 is made up of 15 amino acids. CDR3 DNA (partial): TGTGCCTGGAGTCTTGACATTTCCTATAATTCGCCCCTCTAC. Residues: CAWSLDISYNSPLY. From start to end, the CDR3 is CAWSLDISYNSPLYF.

As concerns this clone: Any gene name here is a mouse gene name. Read data end 1 residue before the CDR3 end; the end is taken from the germline J gene. This rearrangement joins TRBV26 to TRBJ2-5; no reliable D call. V was trimmed by 4 bases and J by 1 base, leaving 3 bases between them. CDR1 is KGHPV, CDR2 FQNQEV, per germline (reference sequence). The length of the CDR3 is 12 residues. CDR3 protein: CASSPDQDTQYF. The part of the CDR3 DNA that was read is TGTGCCAGCAGTCCCGACCAAGACACCCAGTAC. The entire variable domain, with the rest obtained from reference TRBV26 and TRBJ2-5, is as follows: NSKVIQTPRYLVKGQGQKAKMRCIPEKGHPVVFWYQQNKNNEFKFLINFQNQEVLQQIDMTEKRFSAECPSNSPCSLEIQSSEAGDSALYLCASSPDQDTQYFGPGTRLLVL.

About this clone itself: Mouse germline and gene names are used. The read terminates 1 residue before the CDR3 end, so the remaining end is supplied by the germline J gene. This chain links TRBV26 with TRBJ1-3; the match to TRBD1 covers 10 bases. V shed 1 base, J shed 4 bases, and the junction held 4 bases outside the gene matches. Germline V gene lookup returns CDR1 KGHPV and CDR2 FQNQEV (reference sequence). There are 16 residues in the CDR3. Incomplete CDR3 DNA: TGTGCCAGCAGTCTGTGGGGACAGGGGAGGGGAAATACGCTCTAT. Residues: CASSLWGQGRGNTLY. The entire CDR3 sequence reads CASSLWGQGRGNTLYF.

Turning to this clone: It may be a read error: a sequence one base away is much more abundant. Mouse gene names apply. The CDR3 end is not reached by the read, which stops 1 residue before it; the germline J gene fills it in. The chain has TRBV26 and TRBJ1-1, with TRBD1 matching 10 bases. Germline V gives CDR1 KGHPV, CDR2 FQNQEV (reference sequence). The CDR3 contains 14 residues. V was pared by 6 bases and J by 1 base, with 2 bases of the junction left unmatched. CDR3: CASRWTGGNTEVFF. The CDR3 DNA, read in part, is TGTGCCAGCAGGTGGACAGGGGGAAACACAGAAGTCTTC.

Points on this clone: The genes and germline here are from mouse. The CDR3 goes on 1 residue after the read ends, and that part is filled in from the germline J gene. The rearrangement links TRBV15 to TRBJ2-5, with 11 bases matching TRBD2. The CDR3 runs 16 residues. Per the germline V gene, CDR1 is SGHND and CDR2 is FRSKSL. The ends lost 6 bases at V and 5 bases at J; junction bases unmatched: 10. The sequenced CDR3 bases are TGTGCCAGCAGGATAGGTACTGGGGGGGCGCGAGACACCCAGTAC. As protein: CASRIGTGGARDTQY. The whole CDR3 protein reads CASRIGTGGARDTQYF. Full variable domain (missing parts from reference TRBV15 and TRBJ2-5): DAGVTQTPRHEVAEKGQTIILKCEPVSGHNDLFWYRQTKIQGLELLSYFRSKSLMEDGGAFKDRFKAEMLNSSFSTLKIQPTEPKDSAVYLCASRIGTGGARDTQYFGPGTRLLVL.

As for this clone: These gene names are mouse names. The same CDR3 arises from other DNA sequences in this sample as well. CDR3 bases read: TGTGCCAGCAGTCTGTCAGGCTGGGGGGGCGCAGAAACGCTGTAT. Its protein product is CASSLSGWGGAETLY. The CDR3 as a whole reads CASSLSGWGGAETLYF. The chain combines TRBV26 with TRBJ2-3, with 10 bases identical to TRBD2. The observed sequence ends 1 residue before the CDR3 terminus, with the missing tail filled in from the germline J gene. The CDR3 spans 16 residues. The J segment lost 3 bases and the V segment lost 0 bases, leaving 3 bases of the junction unmatched. Germline-derived CDR1 and CDR2 are KGHPV and FQNQEV (reference sequence).

This clone was seen a handful of times. Any gene name here is a mouse gene name. The DNA ends 1 residue before the CDR3 does, and the rest of the CDR3 is filled in from the germline J gene. J is TRBJ1-4 and V is TRBV26, with 12 nucleotides matching TRBD1. Germline assignment: CDR1 KGHPV and CDR2 FQNQEV (reference sequence). This CDR3 has 16 amino acids. Trimming at V came to 0 bases and at J to 7 bases, leaving 3 bases not matched to a gene. CDR3 residues: CASSLSGQGAGERLFF. Incomplete CDR3 DNA: TGTGCCAGCAGTCTGTCGGGACAGGGGGCCGGCGAAAGATTATTT.

Concerning this clone: Genes and germline come from the mouse. The CDR3 is cut off 1 residue early in the read; its end comes from the germline J gene. The rearrangement joins TRBV19 to TRBJ2-4; D is unresolved. The length of the CDR3 is 11 residues. The germline V gene encodes CDR1 FNHDT and CDR2 SITEND (reference sequence). Between the trimmed V and J ends, which lost 4 bases and 6 bases, there was a span of 6 bases. CDR3 region: CASSPENTLYF. The part of the CDR3 DNA that was read is TGTGCCAGCAGTCCAGAGAACACCTTGTAC.

In regard to this clone: Gene names are mouse gene names. The CDR3 end falls 1 residue outside the read, so it is completed with the germline J gene. The chain carries TRBV3 and TRBJ2-2, with TRBD1 identical over 10 bases. In germline, CDR1 is SNHLY, CDR2 FYNGKV (reference sequence). This CDR3 region has 16 residues. J lost 4 bases, V lost 5 bases, and 7 bases had no gene match. The sequenced CDR3 bases are TGTGCCAGCAGCCCGACAGGGGGCGCCGGCACCGGGCAGCTCTAC. Translating gives CASSPTGGAGTGQLY. The whole CDR3 region reads CASSPTGGAGTGQLYF. The whole variable domain, remainder taken from reference TRBV3 and TRBJ2-2, is GPKVLQIPSHQIIDMGQMVTLNCDPVSNHLYFYWYKQILGQQMEFLVNFYNGKVMEKSKLFKDQFSVERPDGSYFTLKIQPTALEDSAVYFCASSPTGGAGTGQLYFGEGSKLTVL.

On this clone: Each gene name is a mouse one. The CDR3 is cut off 1 residue early in the read; its end comes from the germline J gene. J is TRBJ2-7 and V is TRBV23; the table's D gene call, TRBD2, was not cross checked with the DNA. The germline CDR1 and CDR2 sequences are KGHTA and FQNQQP. The CDR3 totals 15 residues. CDR3: CSSSQSGTGAYEQYF. The part of the CDR3 DNA that was read is TGCTCCAGCAGTCAATCTGGGACTGGGGCCTATGAACAGTAC.

For this clone: Gene names and germline refer to mouse. From the germline J gene comes the end of the CDR3, since the read stops 1 residue before it. This chain joins TRBV1 and TRBJ1-1; the D gene is possibly TRBD1 (6 bases). CDR1 and CDR2 (germline): NSQYPW, LRSPGD (reference sequence). V was trimmed by 2 bases and J by 1 base, leaving 8 bases between them. The CDR3 runs to 14 residues. This CDR3 is CTCSAKDRNTEVFF. The sequenced part of the CDR3 DNA is TGCACCTGCAGTGCAAAGGACAGAAACACAGAAGTCTTC.

To note about this clone: The listed genes are named as in mouse. The read gets to within 1 residue of the CDR3 end, and the germline J gene fills in the rest. The chain joins TRBV2 to TRBJ2-3, with a possible D match to TRBD2 (7 bases). The CDR3 extends over 14 amino acids. CDR1 and CDR2 from the germline V gene are LGHNA and YSYQKL. With 8 bases removed from V and 1 base from J, the gap between germline ends came to 13 bases. The CDR3 sequence: CASAGGRGAETLYF. The part of the CDR3 DNA that was read is TGTGCCAGCGCCGGGGGGCGCGGTGCAGAAACGCTGTAT.

As for this clone: These gene names are mouse names. The read stops 1 residue short of the end of the CDR3; the missing end is completed from the germline J gene. The rearrangement uses TRBV26 and TRBJ2-3; perhaps TRBD1 as D (5 bases). The length of the CDR3 is 14 residues. The germline V gene encodes CDR1 KGHPV and CDR2 FQNQEV (reference sequence). Trimming shortened V by 4 bases and J by 1 base, and 9 bases separated the two germline ends. This CDR3 reads CASSRGGGAETLYF. The CDR3 DNA, read in part, is TGTGCCAGCAGTCGGGGAGGGGGTGCAGAAACGCTGTAT.

With respect to this clone: Any gene name here is a mouse gene name. The read terminates 1 residue ahead of where the CDR3 ends, so the germline J gene completes it. The chain employs TRBV26 and TRBJ2-5; D is tentatively TRBD1 or TRBD2 (7 bases each). Germline lookup yields CDR1 KGHPV and CDR2 FQNQEV (reference sequence). The V gene lost 3 bases and the J gene lost 5 bases, with 15 bases spanning the gap. The CDR3 contains 15 residues. The CDR3: CASSLQGGKGDTQYF. CDR3 DNA (partial): TGTGCCAGCAGTCTCCAGGGGGGGAAGGGAGACACCCAGTAC.

About this clone: Genes here carry mouse names. The read falls 1 residue short of the CDR3 end, and the missing part is taken from the germline J gene. The chain combines TRBV3 with TRBJ2-7, with TRBD2 matching 7 bases. The CDR3 is 12 residues long. Germline CDR1 SNHLY, CDR2 FYNGKV (reference sequence). The junction had 1 base not matched to a gene; V was cut back by 4 bases and J by 4 bases. CDR3 bases read: TGTGCCAGCAGCTCACTGGGGTATGAACAGTAC. Translating it yields CASSSLGYEQY. The full-length CDR3 reads as CASSSLGYEQYF.

By sample share, this clone is medium-sized. The gene symbols are mouse symbols. The read falls 1 residue short of the CDR3 end, and the missing part is taken from the germline J gene. V usage is TRBV23 and J usage is TRBJ2-7; the table's TRBD2 call for D was not verified on the DNA. The CDR3 spans 15 residues. Germline CDR1 is KGHTA and CDR2 is FQNQQP. Here the CDR3 reads CSSSQGWGGSYEQYF. The CDR3 bases that were read are TGCTCCAGCAGTCAAGGCTGGGGGGGCTCCTATGAACAGTAC.

This clone is labeled as medium-sized. Gene and germline names: mouse. The read is 1 residue too short to cover the CDR3 end, so that end is filled in from the germline J gene. This chain joins TRBV3 and TRBJ2-7; TRBD1 agrees at 7 bases. The CDR3 sequence is 12 residues long. The germline CDR1 and CDR2 sequences are SNHLY and FYNGKV (reference sequence). Losses at the gene ends were 0 bases for V and 7 bases for J; bases not matched to a gene: 0. The CDR3 sequence is CASSLARGEQYF. CDR3 DNA, as far as it was read: TGTGCCAGCAGCTTAGCCAGGGGGGAACAGTAC.

With respect to this clone: Germline and genes here are mouse. Read data end 1 residue before the CDR3 end; the end is taken from the germline J gene. V usage is TRBV26 and J usage is TRBJ1-1, with TRBD1 identical over 11 bases. Germline lookup yields CDR1 KGHPV and CDR2 FQNQEV (reference sequence). CDR3 length: 12 residues. J lost 9 bases, V lost 6 bases, and 3 bases had no gene match. The part of the CDR3 DNA that was read is TGTGCCAGCAGCAAGGACAGGGGGCAAGTCTTC. Translation gives CASSKDRGQVF. The entire CDR3 protein reads CASSKDRGQVFF.

A note on this clone: Mouse gene names apply. The chain's CDR3 is CAFRDRAYAEQFF. The CDR3 bases that were read are TGTGCCTTTCGGGACAGGGCGTATGCTGAGCAGTTC. This chain connects TRBV31 to TRBJ2-1; 9 positions agree with TRBD1. Coverage ceases 1 residue before the CDR3 finishes, and the germline J gene fills in the end. Germline V lookup: CDR1 GKSSPN, CDR2 SITVG. CDR3 length equals 13 residues. Losses at the gene ends were 7 bases for V and 4 bases for J; bases not matched to a gene: 5.

As concerns this clone: The gene symbols are mouse symbols. The read terminates 1 residue ahead of where the CDR3 ends, so the germline J gene completes it. The chain links TRBV26 to TRBJ1-6; 7 bases are shared with TRBD1. TRBJ1-6 is reported as an ORF; its role is uncertain. Germline V gene sequence: CDR1 KGHPV, CDR2 FQNQEV (reference sequence). V gave up 0 bases and J gave up 8 bases; unmatched junction bases: 4. The CDR3 covers 15 residues. The CDR3 loop is CASSLSHRGDSPLYF. CDR3 DNA, as far as it was read: TGTGCCAGCAGTCTGTCGCACAGGGGTGATTCGCCCCTCTAC.

In the case of this clone: The genes and germline here are from mouse. Read data end 1 residue before the CDR3 end; the end is taken from the germline J gene. The chain links TRBV12-1 to TRBJ2-1; D call uncertain. From germline, CDR1 is SGHSN and CDR2 HYEKVE. Trimming removed 0 bases at V and 8 bases at J, with 7 bases between. The CDR3 spans 12 residues. Here the CDR3 reads CASSLKGSEQFF. CDR3 DNA, as far as it was read: TGTGCCAGCTCTCTCAAGGGATCTGAGCAGTTC.

On this clone itself: Gene names refer to mouse genes. The read gets to within 1 residue of the CDR3 end, and the germline J gene fills in the rest. V and J are TRBV3 and TRBJ2-5; TRBD2 aligns across 12 bases. This CDR3 has 15 residues. CDR1 and CDR2 from the germline V gene are SNHLY and FYNGKV (reference sequence). Germline trimming cut 4 bases from V and 3 bases from J; bases unmatched to any gene: 2. The sequenced part of the CDR3 DNA is TGTGCCAGCAGCTCGGGACTGGGGGGTCAAGACACCCAGTAC. It translates to CASSSGLGGQDTQY. The CDR3, in full, reads CASSSGLGGQDTQYF.

Relative to its sample, this clone is medium-sized (0.01 to 0.1%). Here the gene names and germline are mouse. From the germline J gene comes the end of the CDR3, since the read stops 1 residue before it. The chain recombines TRBV13-1 with TRBJ2-1, with TRBD2 identical over 7 bases. V lost 4 bases and J lost 0; bases outside the gene matches: 4. The germline V gene has CDR1 NSHNY and CDR2 SYGAGN. This CDR3 region has 15 residues. Partial CDR3 DNA: TGTGCCAGCAGTCCTGGGGGTTATAACTATGCTGAGCAGTTC. Protein product: CASSPGGYNYAEQF. The full CDR3 protein is CASSPGGYNYAEQFF.

In the case of this clone: Gene names and germline refer to mouse. The CDR3 extends 1 residue past the end of the read, so its final part is completed from the germline J gene. The chain uses TRBV12-2 and TRBJ1-1; TRBD1 agrees at 9 bases. CDR1 SGHLS and CDR2 HYDKME come from the germline V gene. The CDR3 totals 14 residues. V dropped 4 bases and J dropped 0; count of bases not matched to a gene: 2. The CDR3 is CASSRQGANTEVFF. CDR3 bases read: TGTGCCAGCTCCCGACAGGGGGCAAACACAGAAGTCTTC.

Worth noting for this clone: Gene and germline names: mouse. Read coverage stops 1 residue before the CDR3 terminus; the germline J gene supplies the remainder. The chain has TRBV12-1 and TRBJ2-4, with 7 bases aligning to TRBD2. The CDR3 covers 14 residues. The V segment lost 0 bases and the J segment 3 bases; nucleotides outside the gene matches: 2. The germline V gene has CDR1 SGHSN and CDR2 HYEKVE. CDR3: CASSLGLVQNTLYF. The DNA read from the CDR3 is TGTGCCAGCTCTCTCGGACTGGTGCAAAACACCTTGTAC.

A remark on this clone: These gene names are mouse names. This CDR3 reads CASSLGDTGQLYF. The DNA read from the CDR3 is TGTGCCAGCAGTCTGGGGGACACCGGGCAGCTCTAC. J is TRBJ2-2 and V is TRBV26; D gene unclear. The read terminates 1 residue before the CDR3 end, so the remaining end is supplied by the germline J gene. The CDR3 runs 13 residues. Germline values: CDR1 KGHPV, CDR2 FQNQEV (reference sequence). Deletions cut 2 bases from V and 3 bases from J, with 4 bases between.

On this clone: Mouse germline and gene names are used. The CDR3 goes on 1 residue after the read ends, and that part is filled in from the germline J gene. This chain connects TRBV24 to TRBJ1-1, with 10 positions matching TRBD1. Germline V gene lookup returns CDR1 KGHTA and CDR2 FRNEEI. J lost 1 base, V lost 1 base, and 0 bases had no gene match. The CDR3 has 15 residues. The DNA read from the CDR3 is TGTGCCAGCAGTCTGTGGGACAGGGGGAACACAGAAGTCTTC. Translation gives CASSLWDRGNTEVF. The full CDR3 sequence reads CASSLWDRGNTEVFF.

Worth noting for this clone: Genes and germline are mouse. The read comes to an end 1 residue before the CDR3 does, leaving the germline J gene to fill in the end. This chain connects TRBV29 to TRBJ2-7; D gene unclear. The germline V gene has CDR1 MSHET and CDR2 SYDVDS. Trimming took off 8 bases at V and 3 bases at J, with 2 bases between the two ends. CDR3 length: 9 amino acids. CDR3 in amino acids: CASDYEQYF. The part of the CDR3 DNA that was read is TGTGCTAGCGACTATGAACAGTAC.

This clone was seen a handful of times. Mouse gene names apply. The read gets to within 1 residue of the CDR3 end, and the germline J gene fills in the rest. The chain links TRBV26 to TRBJ2-4; TRBD1 agrees at 7 bases. Trimming removed 6 bases from V and 1 base from J; junction bases left unmatched: 4. The CDR3 spans 14 residues. Germline-derived CDR1 and CDR2 are KGHPV and FQNQEV (reference sequence). CDR3 DNA, as far as it was read: TGTGCCAGCAGCCCCGACAGGGGTCAAAACACCTTGTAC. It codes for CASSPDRGQNTLY. The CDR3 in full is CASSPDRGQNTLYF.